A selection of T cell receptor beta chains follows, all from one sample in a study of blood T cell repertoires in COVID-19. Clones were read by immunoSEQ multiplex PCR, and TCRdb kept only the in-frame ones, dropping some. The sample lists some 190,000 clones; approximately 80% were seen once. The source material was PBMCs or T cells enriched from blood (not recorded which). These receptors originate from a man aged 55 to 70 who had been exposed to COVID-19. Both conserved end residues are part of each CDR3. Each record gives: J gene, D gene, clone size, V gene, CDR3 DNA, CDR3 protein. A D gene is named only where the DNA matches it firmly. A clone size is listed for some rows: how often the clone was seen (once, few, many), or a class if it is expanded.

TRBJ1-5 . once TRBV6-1 TGTGCCAGCAGTGAAGGTGGAGGACCGGATCAGCCCCAGCATTTT CASSEGGGPDQPQHF
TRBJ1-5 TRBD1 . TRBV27 TGTGCCAGCAGGTGGAGGGGACAGGCGTACAATCAGCCCCAGCATTTT CASRWRGQAYNQPQHF
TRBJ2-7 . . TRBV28 TGTGCCAGCAGTTCGATATTAGGGGGGGGCAGGTCCCTCCACGAGCAGTACTTC CASSSILGGGRSLHEQYF
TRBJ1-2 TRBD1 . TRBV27 TGTGCCAGCAGTTTCCTGACAGGGGGGAATCTCTATGGCTACACCTTC CASSFLTGGNLYGYTF
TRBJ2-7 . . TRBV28 TGTGCCAGCAGTCTCATTCGGACTTACGAGCAGTACTTC CASSLIRTYEQYF
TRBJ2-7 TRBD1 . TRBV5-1 TGCGCCAGCAGCGAACGACAGGGGATAATCTACGAGCAGTACTTC CASSERQGIIYEQYF
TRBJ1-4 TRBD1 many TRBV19 TGTGCCAGTGCGCTGACAGGGTCCGATGAAAAACTGTTTTTT CASALTGSDEKLFF
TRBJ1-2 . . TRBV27 TGTGCCAGCAGTTTGTCCACAGGGTATGGCTACACCTTC CASSLSTGYGYTF
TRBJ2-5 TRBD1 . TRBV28 TGTGCCAGCAGCGACAGGGGCCAAGAGACCCAGTACTTC CASSDRGQETQYF
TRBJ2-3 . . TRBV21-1 TGTGCCAGCAGCCCCCGACTAGCGGAAAAAACAAATTCCACAGATACGCAGTATTTT CASSPRLAEKTNSTDTQYF
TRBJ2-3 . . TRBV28 TGTGCCAGCAGGGGCATGGGTGCGCAGTATTTT CASRGMGAQYF
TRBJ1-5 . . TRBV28 TGTGCCAGCATCGAACAGGGTAATCAGCCCCAGCATTTT CASIEQGNQPQHF
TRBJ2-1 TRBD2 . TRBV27 TGTGCCAGCAGTTTATCTCCGGGCGGTGGGACTAGCGGGAGAATACTGTTCTTC CASSLSPGGGTSGRILFF
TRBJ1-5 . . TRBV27 TGTGCCAGCAGTTTAGGGCAGGGTGGCCAGCCCCAGCATTTT CASSLGQGGQPQHF
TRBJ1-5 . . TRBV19 TGTGCCAGTAGTCAGGGGAGGGAGCCCCAGCATTTT CASSQGREPQHF
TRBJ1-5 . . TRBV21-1 TGTGCCAGCAGCAAATTTCCAGGGTGGTATCAGCCCCAGCATTTT CASSKFPGWYQPQHF